This record looks at one T cell receptor (beta chain) sequence and its context. Repertoires were generated with immunoSEQ multiplex PCR, while TCRdb's copy carries only in-frame clones and drops some. The top ten hold approximately 14% of the sample, which has roughly 250,000 clones, about 80% seen once. Seattle researchers signed up patients amid active infection and tracked them longitudinally. Germline V lookup: CDR1 SGDLS, CDR2 YYNGEE. The V gene end was trimmed by 3 bases and the J gene end by 4 bases; junction bases not matched to a gene: 10. This CDR3 spans 16 amino acids. This sample stems from a study of blood T cell repertoires in COVID-19. Across the study: Nucleic acid was either cDNA or gDNA, and it came from T cells, B-cell-depleted T cells, or PBMCs.

This chain uses TRBV9 with TRBJ1-1, with TRBD1 identical over 9 bases. The sequence derives from a person aged 65-85 years with COVID-19, enrolled during active disease. Material for sequencing was peripheral blood. The CDR3 sequence is CASSARGDRVVTEAFF. The CDR3 coding sequence is TGTGCCAGCAGCGCTCGGGGGGACAGGGTAGTCACTGAAGCTTTCTTT.